This T cell receptor beta chain is from a study of response to subunit inactivated influenza vaccine. TCRdb re-called the RT-PCR reads through MiXCR, storing one row per CDR3 protein. The table has more than 550,000 distinct CDR3 sequences, 10% to 12% seen once; the top ten hold approximately 11%. This CDR3 has 13 amino acids. Germline values: CDR1 SGHTA, CDR2 FQGNSA. V was clipped by 4 bases and J by 2 bases, with 7 bases between them. This sample was also put to use in a study of T cells expressing NK-cell markers. Per that paper: Scientists made TCR beta cDNA using 5'RACE template switching with UMIs. The contribution of dominant NKG2C+ clonotypes to CD8+ T cells in roughly six donors was roughly 1.0-7.5%. The same clonotypes also predominated in the CD3+CD56-NKG2C+ fraction of several donors. Expanded NKG2C+ T cell clones were not confirmed as HCMV-specific.

This receptor was identified in a man in his forties or fifties who received an inactivated influenza vaccine. The rearrangement links TRBV7-2 to TRBJ2-3; D is possibly TRBD2 (5 bases). The sequencing used PBMCs from blood, collected on the day of vaccination. The CDR3 DNA reads TGTGCCAGCAGCTCGAGGGTCACAGATACGCAGTATTTT. It translates to CASSSRVTDTQYF.